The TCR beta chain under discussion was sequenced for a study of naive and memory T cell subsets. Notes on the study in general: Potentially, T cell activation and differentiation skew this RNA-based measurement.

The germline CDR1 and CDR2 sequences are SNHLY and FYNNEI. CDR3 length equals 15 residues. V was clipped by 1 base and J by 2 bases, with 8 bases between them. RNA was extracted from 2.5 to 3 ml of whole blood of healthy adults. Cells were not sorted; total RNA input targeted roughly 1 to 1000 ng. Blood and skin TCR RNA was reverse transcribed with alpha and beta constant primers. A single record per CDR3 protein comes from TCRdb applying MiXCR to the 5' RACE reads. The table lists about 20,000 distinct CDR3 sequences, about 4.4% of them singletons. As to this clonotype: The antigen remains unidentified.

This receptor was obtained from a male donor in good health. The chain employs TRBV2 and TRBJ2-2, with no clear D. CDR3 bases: TGTGCCAGCAGTGAAGTCCAGACCAACACCGGGGAGCTGTTTTTT. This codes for CASSEVQTNTGELFF.